A selection of T cell receptor beta chains follows, all from one sample in a study of a mutant IDH1 vaccine in newly diagnosed glioma. The data were produced by immunoSEQ multiplex PCR, yet TCRdb's version contains in-frame clones alone and is incomplete. The sample carries 75,000 to 100,000 clones, approximately 80% recorded once. Sequences were derived from PBMCs, sampled from a glioma patient treated with radiotherapy, temozolomide or both. The receptors were gathered from a man aged 35-49 years with glioma. Some clones in this sample may be carry-over from other donors' samples. The CDR3 runs from the conserved cysteine through the conserved F or W. The D gene is left open where the match is weak. Size is omitted from some rows. Given values are once, few, many or a class for expanded clones.

CDR3nt: TGCGCCAGCCGGACAGCTAACTATGGCTACACCTTC
CDR3aa: CASRTANYGYTF
v_gene: TRBV5-1
abundance: -
j_gene: TRBJ1-2
d_gene: -

CDR3nt: TGTGCCAGCAGCCCAGGGTATTTGACAGGGGATGGGGCCAAAAACATTCAGTACTTC
CDR3aa: CASSPGYLTGDGAKNIQYF
v_gene: TRBV14
abundance: -
j_gene: TRBJ2-4
d_gene: TRBD1

CDR3nt: TGTGCCAGCAGCTCCCGGGTCGGGGCCACCTACGAGCAGTACTTC
CDR3aa: CASSSRVGATYEQYF
v_gene: TRBV7-9
abundance: few
j_gene: TRBJ2-7
d_gene: -

CDR3nt: TGCGCCAGCAGCCCAGACAGGGTTGGGTTAGATACGCAGTATTTT
CDR3aa: CASSPDRVGLDTQYF
v_gene: TRBV5-1
abundance: -
j_gene: TRBJ2-3
d_gene: TRBD1

CDR3nt: TGTGCCAGCAGTGAAATGACTGAGGAGTATGGCTACACCTTC
CDR3aa: CASSEMTEEYGYTF
v_gene: TRBV6-1
abundance: -
j_gene: TRBJ1-2
d_gene: -

CDR3nt: TGTGCCAGCAGCCTAGGGGGACAGGGGTACGAGACCCAGTACTTC
CDR3aa: CASSLGGQGYETQYF
v_gene: TRBV27
abundance: -
j_gene: TRBJ2-5
d_gene: TRBD1

CDR3nt: TGTGCCATCAGTGACTGGGGGCTTGATGAGCAGTTCTTC
CDR3aa: CAISDWGLDEQFF
v_gene: TRBV10-3
abundance: -
j_gene: TRBJ2-1
d_gene: -

CDR3nt: TGTGCCAGCAGCCCCTGGTCGGGGTTTGGTGGGGCCAACGTCCTGACTTTC
CDR3aa: CASSPWSGFGGANVLTF
v_gene: TRBV7-6
abundance: -
j_gene: TRBJ2-6
d_gene: -

CDR3nt: TGTGCCAGCGCCTACGCACCTCTGGGAGACTATGGCTACACCTTC
CDR3aa: CASAYAPLGDYGYTF
v_gene: TRBV6-5
abundance: -
j_gene: TRBJ1-2
d_gene: -

CDR3nt: TGTGCCAGCAGCTTCCAAGGAGGGGCTGAAAAACTGTTTTTT
CDR3aa: CASSFQGGAEKLFF
v_gene: TRBV7-2
abundance: -
j_gene: TRBJ1-4
d_gene: -

CDR3nt: TGTGCCAGCAGCTTATATCTGGGGCTAGATTCACCCCTCCACTTT
CDR3aa: CASSLYLGLDSPLHF
v_gene: TRBV7-2
abundance: -
j_gene: TRBJ1-6
d_gene: -

CDR3nt: TGCGCCAGCAGCCAAGTTGAAGGGGGAGACTATGGCTACACCTTC
CDR3aa: CASSQVEGGDYGYTF
v_gene: TRBV4-1
abundance: -
j_gene: TRBJ1-2
d_gene: -

CDR3nt: TGTGCCAGCAACCCCTGGGGACACAGCATCTCTGGAAACACCATATATTTT
CDR3aa: CASNPWGHSISGNTIYF
v_gene: TRBV5-8
abundance: -
j_gene: TRBJ1-3
d_gene: -

CDR3nt: TGTGCCAGCAGACCCGGGGGGTCAGATACGCAGTATTTT
CDR3aa: CASRPGGSDTQYF
v_gene: TRBV6-6
abundance: -
j_gene: TRBJ2-3
d_gene: TRBD2

CDR3nt: TGTGCCACCAGCAGAGGTGGGGTAAGGTCGGAAAAACTGTTTTTT
CDR3aa: CATSRGGVRSEKLFF
v_gene: TRBV15
abundance: -
j_gene: TRBJ1-4
d_gene: -

CDR3nt: TGTGCCAGCAGCCCCGGACAGGGCGCACAAGAGACCCAGTACTTC
CDR3aa: CASSPGQGAQETQYF
v_gene: TRBV5-8
abundance: -
j_gene: TRBJ2-5
d_gene: TRBD1

CDR3nt: TGTGCCAGCAGTGAAGCGGTTGGGGTATTGAACACTGAAGCTTTCTTT
CDR3aa: CASSEAVGVLNTEAFF
v_gene: TRBV2
abundance: -
j_gene: TRBJ1-1
d_gene: -

CDR3nt: TGTGCCATCAGTGAGTCGGGGACACGGGATCTGTTCTTC
CDR3aa: CAISESGTRDLFF
v_gene: TRBV10-3
abundance: once
j_gene: TRBJ2-1
d_gene: -

CDR3nt: TGCGCCAGCAGCCCCGTAGAGTCCTGGGGCCGTTCACCCCTCCACTTT
CDR3aa: CASSPVESWGRSPLHF
v_gene: TRBV5-1
abundance: -
j_gene: TRBJ1-6
d_gene: -

CDR3nt: TGTGCCAGCAGTGGACTAGCGCACAGCACAGATACGCAGTATTTT
CDR3aa: CASSGLAHSTDTQYF
v_gene: TRBV27
abundance: -
j_gene: TRBJ2-3
d_gene: TRBD2

CDR3nt: TGTGCCAGCAGTTACCTAGCTAACTATGGCTACACCTTC
CDR3aa: CASSYLANYGYTF
v_gene: TRBV6-5
abundance: -
j_gene: TRBJ1-2
d_gene: -

CDR3nt: TGTGCCAGCAGCCGACAGGGGGGCAATCAGCCCCAGCATTTT
CDR3aa: CASSRQGGNQPQHF
v_gene: TRBV6-5
abundance: -
j_gene: TRBJ1-5
d_gene: TRBD1

CDR3nt: TGTGCCAGCGGACAGGGGTACAATGAGCAGTTCTTC
CDR3aa: CASGQGYNEQFF
v_gene: TRBV25-1
abundance: -
j_gene: TRBJ2-1
d_gene: TRBD1

CDR3nt: TGTGCCAGCAGTTACTTGGGACAGCCATACACCGGGGAGCTGTTTTTT
CDR3aa: CASSYLGQPYTGELFF
v_gene: TRBV6-6
abundance: -
j_gene: TRBJ2-2
d_gene: TRBD1

CDR3nt: TGCAGCGTTGAAGTGACAGACACTGAAGCTTTCTTT
CDR3aa: CSVEVTDTEAFF
v_gene: TRBV29-1
abundance: many
j_gene: TRBJ1-1
d_gene: -

CDR3nt: TGTGCCAGCAGCCCGGTACAGGGGAACTATGGCTACACCTTC
CDR3aa: CASSPVQGNYGYTF
v_gene: TRBV7-9
abundance: -
j_gene: TRBJ1-2
d_gene: TRBD1

CDR3nt: TGTGCCACCAGCAGCTACAGGGGGCTCAGGAATGAGCAGTTCTTC
CDR3aa: CATSSYRGLRNEQFF
v_gene: TRBV15
abundance: once
j_gene: TRBJ2-1
d_gene: TRBD1

CDR3nt: TGTGCCTGGAGACGGGTTGGGGCCAACGTCCTGACTTTC
CDR3aa: CAWRRVGANVLTF
v_gene: TRBV30
abundance: -
j_gene: TRBJ2-6
d_gene: -

CDR3nt: TGTGCCAGCAGCGTAGTTGGGGGCTTAACAGATACGCAGTATTTT
CDR3aa: CASSVVGGLTDTQYF
v_gene: TRBV9
abundance: -
j_gene: TRBJ2-3
d_gene: -

CDR3nt: TGTGCCAGCAGTTACTCAGTCCTGGGGGGAGGTTTTGGCTACACCTTC
CDR3aa: CASSYSVLGGGFGYTF
v_gene: TRBV6-5
abundance: few
j_gene: TRBJ1-2
d_gene: -

CDR3nt: TGTGCCAGCAGTGGGAAAACCGGGACACAAAATGAAAAACTGTTTTTT
CDR3aa: CASSGKTGTQNEKLFF
v_gene: TRBV2
abundance: -
j_gene: TRBJ1-4
d_gene: -

CDR3nt: TGTGCCAGCAGCTTAGGGCAGGGGACAGGGGCCCCTGATGGCTACACCTTC
CDR3aa: CASSLGQGTGAPDGYTF
v_gene: TRBV7-9
abundance: -
j_gene: TRBJ1-2
d_gene: TRBD1